The present T cell receptor beta chain was sequenced within a study of OX40 agonist ivuxolimab in advanced cancers. Across the whole study: The patients' treatment was ivuxolimab, an agonistic anti-OX40 (CD134) antibody. At around 83% male, the cohort had a mean age of around 56 years, ranging from roughly 23 to 80.

The CDR3 sequence is 15 residues long. Per germline, CDR1 MDHEN and CDR2 SYDVKM. The data were produced by immunoSEQ multiplex PCR, yet TCRdb's version contains in-frame clones alone and is incomplete. The data contain more than 65,000 clones, 94% of them seen just once; the ten biggest clones take up about 15%. Note on this clone: The germline gene is not matched at one end of the junction; a read error may be the cause.

The sequence derives from an adult with an advanced solid tumor such as melanoma, head and neck, liver or kidney cancer. This sequence joins TRBV28 and TRBJ2-7, with 9 bases matching TRBD1. The sample in question was CD4+ or CD8+ T cells sorted from blood, obtained in a trial of the OX40 agonist ivuxolimab. The chain's CDR3 is CASRGQGRASHEQYF. CDR3 DNA: TGTGCCAGCAGGGGACAGGGTAGAGCCTCCCACGAGCAGTACTTC.